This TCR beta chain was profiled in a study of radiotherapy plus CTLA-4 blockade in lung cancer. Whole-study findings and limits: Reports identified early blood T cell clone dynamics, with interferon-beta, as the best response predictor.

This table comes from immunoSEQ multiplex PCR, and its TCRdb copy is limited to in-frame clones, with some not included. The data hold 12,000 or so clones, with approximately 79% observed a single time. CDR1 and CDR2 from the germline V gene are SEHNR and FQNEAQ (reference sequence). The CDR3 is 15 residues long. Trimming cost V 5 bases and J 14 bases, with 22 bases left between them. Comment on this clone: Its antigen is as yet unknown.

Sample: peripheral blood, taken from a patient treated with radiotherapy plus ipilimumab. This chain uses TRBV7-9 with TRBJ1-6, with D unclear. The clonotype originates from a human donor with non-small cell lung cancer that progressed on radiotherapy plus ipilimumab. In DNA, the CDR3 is TGTGCCAGCAGCCAGAGTCTGCTTGCCGGGCTCTCCCTCCACTTT. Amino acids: CASSQSLLAGLSLHF.